This T cell receptor (beta chain) was captured by sequencing in a study of cytomegalovirus exposure and HLA in healthy donors. This clone was seen just once. This PCR relied on a set of 60 Vbeta primers and 13 Jbeta primers. Data came from immunoSEQ multiplex PCR; TCRdb stores just in-frame clones and leaves some out. The sample contains some 51,000 clones, 65% to 85% of which appear only once. This CDR3 spans 16 amino acids. V gave up 3 bases and J gave up 2 bases; unmatched junction bases: 6. Germline values: CDR1 MGHDK, CDR2 SYGVNS. The sample was PBMCs. This chain links TRBV25-1 with TRBJ1-2; 10 nucleotides line up with TRBD1. This receptor was obtained from a female donor in good health and CMV-seronegative. CDR3 residues: CASSDTRGQGNYGYTF. CDR3 in DNA: TGTGCCAGCAGTGATACCCGGGGACAGGGGAACTATGGCTACACCTTC.